The 5 T cell receptor beta chains given below trace back to one sample, sequenced in a study of chemoradiotherapy in HPV16-positive cancers. Sequenced by immunoSEQ multiplex PCR; TCRdb stores in-frame clones only, minus some. The table shows about 67,000 clones, with about nine tenths occurring only once. The material was blood, obtained from a patient who underwent chemoradiotherapy. The source of these receptors is a human donor with HPV-associated anogenital cancer.

The rearrangement uses TRBV14 and TRBJ2-7; 8 bases agree with TRBD1. Germline V gene sequence: CDR1 SGHDN, CDR2 FVKESK. This CDR3 is built from 16 residues. Unmatched junction bases numbered 9, after V lost 1 base and J lost 4 bases. The CDR3 protein is CASSQVEDRELYEQYF. For the CDR3, the DNA is TGTGCCAGCAGCCAAGTAGAGGACAGGGAGCTTTACGAGCAGTACTTC.

This sequence joins TRBV28 and TRBJ2-7; the D gene is possibly TRBD1 (5 bases). Germline V gives CDR1 MDHEN, CDR2 SYDVKM. V gave up 3 bases and J gave up 4 bases, with 25 bases separating them. The CDR3 is 18 amino acids. The CDR3 nucleotides read TGTGCCAGCAGTTTTAGTTTTTTCGGCGACAGTTCAGGGTACGAGCAGTACTTC. It is translated as CASSFSFFGDSSGYEQYF.

The V and J genes are TRBV19 and TRBJ1-5, with D tentatively TRBD1 (5 bases). CDR3 length: 16 amino acids. The V and J ends lost 5 bases and 2 bases respectively, with 16 bases between them. CDR1 is LNHDA and CDR2 is SQIVND in the germline V gene (reference sequence). The DNA for the CDR3 is TGTGCCAGTAGTCCCATGGGGGAAGGCGGCAATCAGCCCCAGCATTTT. Amino acids: CASSPMGEGGNQPQHF.

This clone appeared a single time. The J gene is TRBJ1-6, the V gene TRBV28; D not resolved. Trimming stripped 2 bases from V and 7 bases from J, with 15 bases between. This CDR3 spans 16 amino acids. Germline-derived CDR1 and CDR2 are MDHEN and SYDVKM. Here the CDR3 reads CASSLHARRPNSPLHF. In DNA form, the CDR3 reads TGTGCCAGCAGTTTACATGCCCGCAGGCCCAATTCACCCCTCCACTTT.

The chain links TRBV14 to TRBJ2-1; D remains unclear. Trimming stripped 0 bases from V and 7 bases from J, with 10 bases between. CDR1 and CDR2 (germline): SGHDN, FVKESK. The CDR3 sequence is 14 residues long. CDR3 sequence: CASSQDRRVNEQFF. The CDR3 nucleotides read TGTGCCAGCAGCCAAGATCGTCGGGTAAATGAGCAGTTCTTC.